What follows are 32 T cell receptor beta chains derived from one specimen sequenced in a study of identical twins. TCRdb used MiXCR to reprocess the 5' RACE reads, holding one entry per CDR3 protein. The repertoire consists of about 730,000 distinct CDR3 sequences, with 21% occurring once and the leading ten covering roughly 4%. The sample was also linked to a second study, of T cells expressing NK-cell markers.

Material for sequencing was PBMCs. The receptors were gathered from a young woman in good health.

CDR3 protein: CASSNGRVYEQYF. CDR3 nucleotide sequence: TGCGCCAGCAGTAACGGCCGCGTCTACGAGCAGTACTTC. This chain links TRBV5-1 with TRBJ2-7; no firm D call. Per the germline V gene, CDR1 is SGHRS and CDR2 is YFSETQ. Trimming removed 5 bases at V and 3 bases at J, with 12 bases between. The CDR3 has 13 amino acids.

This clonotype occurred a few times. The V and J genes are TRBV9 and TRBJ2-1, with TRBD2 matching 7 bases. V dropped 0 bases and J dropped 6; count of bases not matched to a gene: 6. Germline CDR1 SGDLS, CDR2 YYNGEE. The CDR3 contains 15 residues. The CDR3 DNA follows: TGTGCCAGCAGCGTAGCAGTTGGGGAGGGCAATGAGCAGTTCTTC. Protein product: CASSVAVGEGNEQFF.

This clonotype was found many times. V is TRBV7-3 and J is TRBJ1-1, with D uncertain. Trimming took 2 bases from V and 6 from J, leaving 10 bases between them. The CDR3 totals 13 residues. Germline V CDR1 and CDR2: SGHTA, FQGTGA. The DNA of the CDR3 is TGTGCCAGCAGCTTAGCCCAGCTCCCTGAAGCTTTCTTT. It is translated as CASSLAQLPEAFF. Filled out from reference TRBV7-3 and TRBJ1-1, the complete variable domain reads GAGVSQTPSNKVTEKGKYVELRCDPISGHTALYWYRQSLGQGPEFLIYFQGTGAADDSGLPNDRFFAVRPEGSVSTLKIQRTERGDSAVYLCASSLAQLPEAFFGQGTRLTVV.

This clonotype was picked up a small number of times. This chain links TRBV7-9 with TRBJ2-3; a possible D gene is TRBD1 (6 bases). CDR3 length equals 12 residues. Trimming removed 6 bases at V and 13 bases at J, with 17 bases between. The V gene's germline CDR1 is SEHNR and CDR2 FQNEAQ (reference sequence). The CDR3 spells CASRGTRSVEYF. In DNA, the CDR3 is TGTGCCAGCAGGGGGACAAGGTCCGTGGAGTATTTT.

CDR3 in amino acids: CASNTRISSGANVLTF. The CDR3 DNA reads as TGTGCCAGCAATACGAGGATCAGCTCTGGGGCCAACGTCCTGACTTTC. This chain joins TRBV7-8 and TRBJ2-6; D is ambiguous. Deletions cut 7 bases from V and 0 bases from J, with 13 bases between. Germline CDR1 reads SGHVS; CDR2 reads FQNEAQ. The CDR3 is 16 amino acids.

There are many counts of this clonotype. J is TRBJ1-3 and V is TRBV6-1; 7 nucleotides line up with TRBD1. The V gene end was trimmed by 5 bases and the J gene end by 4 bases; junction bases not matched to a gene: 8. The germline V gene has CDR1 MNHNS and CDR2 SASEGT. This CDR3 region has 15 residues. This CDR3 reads CASSTMTGRGNTIYF. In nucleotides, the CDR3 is TGTGCCAGCAGTACCATGACAGGGAGAGGAAACACCATATATTTT.

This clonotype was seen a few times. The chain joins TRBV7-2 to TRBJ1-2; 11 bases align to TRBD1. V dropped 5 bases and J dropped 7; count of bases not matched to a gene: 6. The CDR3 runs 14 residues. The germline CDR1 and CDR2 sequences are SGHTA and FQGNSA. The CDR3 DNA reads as TGTGCCAGCAGCCGGGACAGGGGGAGTAGTGGCTACACCTTC. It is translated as CASSRDRGSSGYTF.

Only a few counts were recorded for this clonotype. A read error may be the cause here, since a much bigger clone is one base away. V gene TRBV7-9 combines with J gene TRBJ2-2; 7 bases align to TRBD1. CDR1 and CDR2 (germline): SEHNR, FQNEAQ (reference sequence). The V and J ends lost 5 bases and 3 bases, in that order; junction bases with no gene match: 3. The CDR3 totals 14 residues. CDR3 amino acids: CASSIQGYTGELFF. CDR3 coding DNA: TGTGCCAGCAGCATACAGGGGTACACCGGGGAGCTGTTTTTT.

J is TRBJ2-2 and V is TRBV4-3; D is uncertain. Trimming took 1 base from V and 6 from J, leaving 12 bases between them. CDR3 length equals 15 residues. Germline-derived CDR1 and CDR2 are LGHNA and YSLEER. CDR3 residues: CASSQGYGDPGELFF. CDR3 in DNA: TGCGCCAGCAGCCAAGGGTATGGGGATCCCGGGGAGCTGTTTTTT.

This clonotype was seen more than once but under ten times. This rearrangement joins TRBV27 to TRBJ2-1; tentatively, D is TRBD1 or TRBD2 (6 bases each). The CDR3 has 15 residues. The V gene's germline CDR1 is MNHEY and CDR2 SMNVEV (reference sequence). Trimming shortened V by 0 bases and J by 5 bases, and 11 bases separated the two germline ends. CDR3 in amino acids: CASSLSWGANNEQFF. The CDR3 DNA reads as TGTGCCAGCAGTTTATCATGGGGGGCGAACAATGAGCAGTTCTTC.

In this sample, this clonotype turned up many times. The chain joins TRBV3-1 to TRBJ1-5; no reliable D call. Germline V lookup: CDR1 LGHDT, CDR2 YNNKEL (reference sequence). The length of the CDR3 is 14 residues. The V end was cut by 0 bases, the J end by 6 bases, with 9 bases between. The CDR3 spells CASSQDPRPQPQHF. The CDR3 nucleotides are TGTGCCAGCAGCCAAGACCCCCGTCCTCAGCCCCAGCATTTT.

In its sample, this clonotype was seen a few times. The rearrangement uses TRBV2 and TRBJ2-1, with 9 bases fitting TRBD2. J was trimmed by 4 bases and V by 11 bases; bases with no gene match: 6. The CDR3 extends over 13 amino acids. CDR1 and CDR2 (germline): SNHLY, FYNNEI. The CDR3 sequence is CAPNSGGYNEQFF. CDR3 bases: TGTGCCCCTAATAGCGGGGGTTACAATGAGCAGTTCTTC.

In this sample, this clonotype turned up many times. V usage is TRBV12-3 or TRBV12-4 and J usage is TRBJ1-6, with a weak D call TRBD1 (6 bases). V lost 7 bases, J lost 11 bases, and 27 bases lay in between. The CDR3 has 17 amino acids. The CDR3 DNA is TGTGCCAGCACTCTCGCCGGGACAACAATAGCCGGGACACCCCTCCACTTT. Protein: CASTLAGTTIAGTPLHF.

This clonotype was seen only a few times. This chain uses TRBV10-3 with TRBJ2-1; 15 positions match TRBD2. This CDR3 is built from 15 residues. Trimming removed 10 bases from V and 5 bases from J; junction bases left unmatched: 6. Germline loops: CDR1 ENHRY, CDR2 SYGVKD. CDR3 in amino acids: CATERTSGGDNEQFF. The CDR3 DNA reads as TGTGCCACCGAACGGACTAGCGGGGGGGACAATGAGCAGTTCTTC.

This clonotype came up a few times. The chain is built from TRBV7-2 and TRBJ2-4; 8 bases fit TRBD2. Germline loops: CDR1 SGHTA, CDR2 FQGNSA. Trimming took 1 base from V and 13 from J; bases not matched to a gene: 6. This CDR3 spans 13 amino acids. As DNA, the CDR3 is TGTGCCAGCAGCTTAGTTGCGGGAGGCCCCCAGTACTTC. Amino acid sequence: CASSLVAGGPQYF.

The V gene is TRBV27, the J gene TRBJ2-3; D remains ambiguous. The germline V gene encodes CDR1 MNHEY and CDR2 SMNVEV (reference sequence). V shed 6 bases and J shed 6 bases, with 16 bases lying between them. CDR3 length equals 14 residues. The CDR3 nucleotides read TGTGCCAGCAGCTTGGGCTCGGCCCGGGATACGCAGTATTTT. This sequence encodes CASSLGSARDTQYF.

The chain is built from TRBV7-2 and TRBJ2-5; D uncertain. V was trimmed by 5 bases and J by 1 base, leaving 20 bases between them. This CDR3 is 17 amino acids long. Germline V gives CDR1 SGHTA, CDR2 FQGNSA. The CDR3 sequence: CASSPPPGNWGQETQYF. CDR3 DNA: TGTGCCAGCAGCCCCCCTCCGGGTAACTGGGGCCAAGAGACCCAGTACTTC.

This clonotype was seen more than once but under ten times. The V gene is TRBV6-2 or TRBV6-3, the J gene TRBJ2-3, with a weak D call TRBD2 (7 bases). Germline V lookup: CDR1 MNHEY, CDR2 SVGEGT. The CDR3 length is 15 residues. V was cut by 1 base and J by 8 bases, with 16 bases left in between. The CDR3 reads CASSYYAGATTTQYF. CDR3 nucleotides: TGTGCCAGCAGTTACTATGCGGGGGCAACAACTACGCAGTATTTT.

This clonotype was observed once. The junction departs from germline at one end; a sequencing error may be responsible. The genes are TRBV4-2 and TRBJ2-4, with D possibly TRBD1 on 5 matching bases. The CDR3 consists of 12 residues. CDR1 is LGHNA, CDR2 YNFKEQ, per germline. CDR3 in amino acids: CASSQWGYGMNF. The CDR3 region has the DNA TGTGCCAGCAGCCAATGGGGCTATGGGATGAACTTC.

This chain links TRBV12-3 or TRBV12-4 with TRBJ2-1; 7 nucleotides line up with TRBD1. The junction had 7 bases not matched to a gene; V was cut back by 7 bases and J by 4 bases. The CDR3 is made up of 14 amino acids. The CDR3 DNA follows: TGTGCCAGCAACGGACAGGTCTCATACAATGAGCAGTTCTTC. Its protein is CASNGQVSYNEQFF.

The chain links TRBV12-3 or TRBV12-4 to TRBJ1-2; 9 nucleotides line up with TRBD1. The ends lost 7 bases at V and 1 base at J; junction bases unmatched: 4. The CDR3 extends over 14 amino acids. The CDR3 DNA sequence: TGTGCCAGCATTACGACAGGGGGTAACTATGGCTACACCTTC. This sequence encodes CASITTGGNYGYTF.

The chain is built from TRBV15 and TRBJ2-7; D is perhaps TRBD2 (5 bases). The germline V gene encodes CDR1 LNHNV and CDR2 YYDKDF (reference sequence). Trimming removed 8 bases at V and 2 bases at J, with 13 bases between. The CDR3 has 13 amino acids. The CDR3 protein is CATSPRVTYEQYF. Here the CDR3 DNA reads TGTGCCACCTCTCCGCGGGTGACCTACGAGCAGTACTTC.

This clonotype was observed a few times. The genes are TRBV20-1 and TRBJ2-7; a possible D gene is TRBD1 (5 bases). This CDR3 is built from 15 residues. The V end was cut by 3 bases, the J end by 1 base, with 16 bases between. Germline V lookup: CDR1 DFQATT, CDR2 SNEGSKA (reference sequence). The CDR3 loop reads CSASPPTDISYEQYF. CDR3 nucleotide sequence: TGCAGTGCTAGCCCTCCGACAGATATTTCCTACGAGCAGTACTTC.

CDR3 DNA sequence: TGTGCCATCAGTGAGACAGAGGAGACCCAGTACTTC. This translates into CAISETEETQYF. V usage is TRBV10-3 and J usage is TRBJ2-5; D gene ambiguous. The germline CDR1 and CDR2 sequences are ENHRY and SYGVKD. The CDR3 contains 12 residues. Trimming removed 2 bases at V and 5 bases at J, with 6 bases between.

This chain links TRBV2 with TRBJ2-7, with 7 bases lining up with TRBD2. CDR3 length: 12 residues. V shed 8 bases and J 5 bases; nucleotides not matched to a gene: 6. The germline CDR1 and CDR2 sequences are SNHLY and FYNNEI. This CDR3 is CASRGEGNEQYF. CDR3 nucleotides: TGTGCCAGCCGGGGGGAAGGGAACGAGCAGTACTTC.

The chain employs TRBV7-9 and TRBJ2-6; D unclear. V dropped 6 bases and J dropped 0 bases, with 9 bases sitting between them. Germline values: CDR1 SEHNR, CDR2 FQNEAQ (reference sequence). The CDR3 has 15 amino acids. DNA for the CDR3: TGTGCCAGCAGGCATCAGTACTCTGGGGCCAACGTCCTGACTTTC. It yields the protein CASRHQYSGANVLTF.

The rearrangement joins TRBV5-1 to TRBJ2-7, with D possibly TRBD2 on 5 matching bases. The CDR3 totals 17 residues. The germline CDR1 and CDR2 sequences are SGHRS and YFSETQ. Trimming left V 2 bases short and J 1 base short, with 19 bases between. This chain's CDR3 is CASSLSGETRWSYEQYF. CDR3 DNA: TGCGCCAGCAGCTTAAGTGGGGAGACGAGGTGGTCCTACGAGCAGTACTTC. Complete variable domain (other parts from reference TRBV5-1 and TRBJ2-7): KAGVTQTPRYLIKTRGQQVTLSCSPISGHRSVSWYQQTPGQGLQFLFEYFSETQRNKGNFPGRFSGRQFSNSRSEMNVSTLELGDSALYLCASSLSGETRWSYEQYFGPGTRLTVT.

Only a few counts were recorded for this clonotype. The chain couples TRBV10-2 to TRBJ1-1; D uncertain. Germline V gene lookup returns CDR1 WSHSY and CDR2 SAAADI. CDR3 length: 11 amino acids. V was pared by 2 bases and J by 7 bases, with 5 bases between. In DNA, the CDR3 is TGCGCCAGCAGTGAGGGGATTGAAGCTTTCTTT. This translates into CASSEGIEAFF.

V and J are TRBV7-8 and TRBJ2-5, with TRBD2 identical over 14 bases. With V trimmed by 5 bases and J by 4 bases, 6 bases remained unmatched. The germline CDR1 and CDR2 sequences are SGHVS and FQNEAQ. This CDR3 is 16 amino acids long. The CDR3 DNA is TGTGCCAGCAGCCCCCCGACTAGCGGGAGGGCAGAGACCCAGTACTTC. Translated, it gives CASSPPTSGRAETQYF.

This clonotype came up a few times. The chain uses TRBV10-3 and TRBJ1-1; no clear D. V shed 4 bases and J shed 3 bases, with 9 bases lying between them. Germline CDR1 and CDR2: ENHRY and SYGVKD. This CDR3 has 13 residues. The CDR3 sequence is CAISGKEDTEAFF. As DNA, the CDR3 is TGTGCCATCAGTGGCAAGGAGGACACTGAAGCTTTCTTT.

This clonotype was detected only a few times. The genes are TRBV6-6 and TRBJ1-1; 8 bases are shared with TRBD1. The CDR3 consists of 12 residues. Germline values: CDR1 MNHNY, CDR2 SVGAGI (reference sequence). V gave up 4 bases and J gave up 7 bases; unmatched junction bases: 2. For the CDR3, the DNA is TGTGCCAGCAGTTCTGGACAGGGTGAAGCTTTCTTT. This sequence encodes CASSSGQGEAFF.

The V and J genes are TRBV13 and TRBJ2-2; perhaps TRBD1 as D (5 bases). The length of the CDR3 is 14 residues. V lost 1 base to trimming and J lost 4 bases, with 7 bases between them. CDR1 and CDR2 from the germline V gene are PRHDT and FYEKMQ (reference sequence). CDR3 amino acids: CASSLEGITGELFF. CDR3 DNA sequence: TGTGCCAGCAGCTTAGAGGGGATCACCGGGGAGCTGTTTTTT.